What follows are 8 T cell receptor beta chains derived from one specimen sequenced in a study of blood T cells in healthy people across ages. The second PCR ran about 6 to 12 cycles with a sample-barcoded 5' primer and J-beta primers. TCRdb reanalysed the 5' RACE reads using MiXCR and keeps one entry per CDR3 protein. The sample consists of 1.5 million to 1.9 million distinct CDR3 sequences, about 45% of them appearing once. Sample: blood. The receptor source for this set is a woman under 30 in good health.

A few counts support this clonotype. V and J are TRBV20-1 and TRBJ2-1; 8 bases are a match to TRBD2. This CDR3 is 14 amino acids long. The germline V gene has CDR1 DFQATT and CDR2 SNEGSKA (reference sequence). Trimming at V came to 3 bases and at J to 8 bases, leaving 9 bases not matched to a gene. The CDR3: CSASDSGSSYEQFF. The CDR3 DNA sequence: TGCAGTGCTAGCGACAGCGGGAGTAGCTATGAGCAGTTCTTC.

The chain is built from TRBV4-1 and TRBJ2-5; weak D call: TRBD2 (6 bases). The DNA end is more similar to TRBJ2-1, so the J call may be wrong. This CDR3 spans 16 amino acids. CDR1 MGHRA and CDR2 YSYEKL come from the germline V gene. DNA for the CDR3: TGCGCCAGCAGCCAAGGACCGGCGGGAAATGAGGAGACCCAGTTCTTC. Protein product: CASSQGPAGNEETQFF.

The chain uses TRBV25-1 and TRBJ1-5; no clear D gene. CDR1 is MGHDK and CDR2 is SYGVNS in the germline V gene. Trimming removed 2 bases at V and 2 bases at J, with 16 bases between. The CDR3 is made up of 17 amino acids. This CDR3 is CASSETDPLSGNQPQHF. The CDR3 coding sequence is TGTGCCAGCAGTGAAACGGACCCCCTCTCGGGCAATCAGCCCCAGCATTTT.

The rearrangement joins TRBV7-9 to TRBJ2-5; the match to TRBD1 covers 7 bases. Germline V gene sequence: CDR1 SEHNR, CDR2 FQNEAQ (reference sequence). This CDR3 contains 15 residues. V lost 5 bases to trimming and J lost 1 base; unmatched junction nucleotides: 7. This CDR3 reads CASSTLRDSQETQYF. The CDR3 DNA sequence: TGTGCCAGCAGCACCCTCCGGGACAGCCAAGAGACCCAGTACTTC. The variable domain in full, with the rest retrieved from reference TRBV7-9 and TRBJ2-5, is DTGVSQNPRHKITKRGQNVTFRCDPISEHNRLYWYRQTLGQGPEFLTYFQNEAQLEKSRLLSDRFSAERPKGSFSTLEIQRTEQGDSAMYLCASSTLRDSQETQYFGPGTRLLVL.

The J gene is TRBJ1-5, the V gene TRBV28; no clear D. Trimming shortened V by 6 bases and J by 7 bases, and 19 bases separated the two germline ends. The CDR3 length is 15 residues. From germline, CDR1 is MDHEN and CDR2 SYDVKM. For the CDR3, the DNA is TGTGCCAGCAGCTCCACGTTGGGGATAGGACAGCCCCAGCATTTT. Translated: CASSSTLGIGQPQHF. Full variable domain (rest looked up from reference TRBV28 and TRBJ1-5): DVKVTQSSRYLVKRTGEKVFLECVQDMDHENMFWYRQDPGLGLRLIYFSYDVKMKEKGDIPEGYSVSREKKERFSLILESASTNQTSMYLCASSSTLGIGQPQHFGDGTRLSIL.

The J gene is TRBJ2-6, the V gene TRBV6-6; D ambiguous. Germline assignment: CDR1 MNHNY and CDR2 SVGAGI (reference sequence). The CDR3 is 16 residues long. Trimming took off 2 bases at V and 3 bases at J, with 11 bases between the two ends. CDR3 DNA sequence: TGTGCCAGCAGTTACCTCTCCGGCTATGGGGCCAACGTCCTGACTTTC. As protein: CASSYLSGYGANVLTF.

The genes are TRBV27 and TRBJ2-1; 8 nucleotides align to TRBD2. The trim removed 2 bases at V and 10 bases at J, leaving 10 bases unmatched. The CDR3 extends over 15 amino acids. CDR1 and CDR2 (germline): MNHEY, SMNVEV (reference sequence). The CDR3 DNA sequence: TGTGCCAGCAGTTTACAGGGACTAGTAAAACACGAGCAGTTCTTC. Its protein product is CASSLQGLVKHEQFF.

Comments on this clonotype: Compared with germline, one end of the junction differs, possibly owing to a read error. V and J are TRBV7-9 and TRBJ2-3; either TRBD1 or TRBD2 may supply D (5 bases each). Germline CDR1 reads SEHNR; CDR2 reads FQNEAQ (reference sequence). This CDR3 region has 15 residues. Here the CDR3 reads CTSSLGDLNTDTQYF. The CDR3, as DNA: TGTACCAGCAGCTTAGGGGACCTGAACACAGATACGCAGTATTTT. The complete variable domain, with remaining parts taken from reference TRBV7-9 and TRBJ2-3, reads DTGVSQNPRHKITKRGQNVTFRCDPISEHNRLYWYRQTLGQGPEFLTYFQNEAQLEKSRLLSDRFSAERPKGSFSTLEIQRTEQGDSAMYLCTSSLGDLNTDTQYFGPGTRLTVL.